The 23 T cell receptor beta chains below come from one sample, sequenced in a study of T cells after yellow fever vaccination. TCRdb reprocessed the 5' RACE reads with MiXCR, giving one entry per CDR3 protein. The table includes roughly 310,000 distinct CDR3 sequences, over 8% detected once. This specimen consisted of PBMCs, obtained on the day of the first yellow fever vaccination. The receptors originated from a man aged 18 to 30 who received the YFV17D yellow fever vaccine.

The genes are TRBV6-7 and TRBJ1-5; D gene unclear. TRBV6-7 is placed among ORFs of uncertain function. This CDR3 is 14 amino acids long. CDR3 in amino acids: CTFSLENSNQPQHF. In DNA form, the CDR3 reads TGTACCTTCAGTTTGGAAAATAGCAATCAGCCCCAGCATTTT.

This clonotype has at least ten counts. The chain combines TRBV5-5 with TRBJ2-7; 9 nucleotides align to TRBD1. There are 13 residues in the CDR3. Germline CDR1 reads SGHKS; CDR2 reads YYEKEE (reference sequence). V trimming: 4 bases; J trimming: 11 bases; junction bases outside the gene matches: 10. The CDR3 is CASSVWTGENKYV. The CDR3 region has the DNA TGTGCCAGCAGCGTCTGGACAGGGGAAAACAAGTACGTC.

This clonotype was detected only a few times. The rearrangement links TRBV4-3 to TRBJ2-3; D not resolved. The germline V gene encodes CDR1 LGHNA and CDR2 YSLEER. V lost 2 bases to trimming and J lost 6 bases, with 9 bases between them. This CDR3 spans 13 amino acids. CDR3 nucleotides: TGCGCCAGCAGCCAACTTAGGTCGGATACGCAGTATTTT. Translated: CASSQLRSDTQYF.

The table lists this clonotype with a few counts. The germline gene is not matched at one end of the junction; a read error may be the cause. V is TRBV20-1 and J is TRBJ2-7; either TRBD1 or TRBD2 may fit D (5 bases each). CDR1 is DFQATT, CDR2 SNEGSKA, per germline (reference sequence). This CDR3 region has 16 residues. The CDR3 reads CCARPSGTLSSYEQYF. The CDR3 DNA reads as TGCTGTGCTAGACCTTCAGGGACCTTGAGCTCCTACGAGCAGTACTTC.

This chain joins TRBV10-3 and TRBJ2-5, with D possibly being TRBD1 (5 bases). This CDR3 contains 14 residues. Per germline, CDR1 ENHRY and CDR2 SYGVKD. Deletions cut 7 bases from V and 5 bases from J, with 17 bases between. The CDR3: CAIKSRQGGETQYF. The CDR3 DNA reads as TGTGCCATCAAATCACGGCAGGGCGGCGAGACCCAGTACTTC.

This chain joins TRBV18 and TRBJ1-3, with unresolved D. The CDR3 extends over 16 amino acids. Trimming pared 1 base from V and 0 bases from J, leaving 10 bases between. Looked up from germline, CDR1 is KGHSH and CDR2 is LQKENI. CDR3 loop: CASSPLADSSGNTIYF. The CDR3 coding sequence is TGTGCCAGCTCACCACTGGCGGACTCCTCTGGAAACACCATATATTTT.

This clonotype was counted only a few times. This chain joins TRBV3-1 and TRBJ2-3, with a tentative D call TRBD1 (6 bases). CDR3 length equals 14 residues. The germline V and J ends were trimmed by 3 bases and 6 bases, with 13 bases remaining between them. Germline values: CDR1 LGHDT, CDR2 YNNKEL (reference sequence). This CDR3 reads CASSQSGGADTQYF. The CDR3 DNA sequence: TGTGCCAGCAGCCAGTCTGGGGGCGCGGATACGCAGTATTTT.

This clonotype came up a few times. The chain is built from TRBV5-1 and TRBJ1-1; D uncertain. The germline V gene encodes CDR1 SGHRS and CDR2 YFSETQ. The CDR3 has 14 residues. V lost 4 bases, J lost 2 bases, and 12 bases lay in between. The CDR3 DNA follows: TGCGCCAGCAGCCAAACCTCCGGAAACACTGAAGCTTTCTTT. Translation gives CASSQTSGNTEAFF.

V is TRBV12-3 or TRBV12-4 and J is TRBJ1-2, with 7 bases matching TRBD1. There are 15 residues in the CDR3. The V segment lost 1 base and the J segment 8 bases; nucleotides outside the gene matches: 10. Here the CDR3 reads CASSLGPIRGEGYTF. The CDR3 DNA is TGTGCCAGCAGTTTAGGCCCCATCAGGGGGGAAGGCTACACCTTC.

The chain recombines TRBV11-2 with TRBJ1-6; D is perhaps TRBD1 (6 bases). Trimming took off 5 bases at V and 9 bases at J, with 14 bases between the two ends. The germline V gene has CDR1 SGHAT and CDR2 FQNNGV. The CDR3 runs 14 residues. The CDR3 DNA reads as TGTGCCAGCAGCATCCACTCACAGGGTTCACCCCTCCACTTT. Translation gives CASSIHSQGSPLHF.

The chain combines TRBV12-5 with TRBJ1-5; D is uncertain. This CDR3 comprises 12 residues. Trimming left V 1 base short and J 5 bases short, with 3 bases between. Looked up from germline, CDR1 is LGHNT and CDR2 is FRNRAP. CDR3 DNA sequence: TGTGCTAGTGGTTTGGAGGATCAGCCCCAGCATTTT. Encoded protein: CASGLEDQPQHF.

The gene calls are TRBV6-4 and TRBJ2-3, with D hard to call. Trimming shortened V by 3 bases and J by 3 bases, and 13 bases separated the two germline ends. CDR1 and CDR2 from the germline V gene are MRHNA and SNTAGT. This CDR3 is built from 15 residues. CDR3 region: CASSEFPIITDTQYF. In nucleotides, the CDR3 is TGTGCCAGCAGTGAATTCCCTATCATAACAGATACGCAGTATTTT.

This chain links TRBV5-1 with TRBJ2-7, with D perhaps TRBD1 or TRBD2 (6 bases each). This CDR3 is built from 14 residues. V was cut by 2 bases and J by 3 bases, with 12 bases left in between. The germline V gene encodes CDR1 SGHRS and CDR2 YFSETQ. The CDR3 DNA is TGCGCCAGCAGCTTAGAGGGGGGTCGCTACGAGCAGTACTTC. Its protein is CASSLEGGRYEQYF.

This clonotype was observed at least ten times. The rearrangement joins TRBV4-1 to TRBJ2-3; D is unresolved. The CDR3 is 16 amino acids. Germline values: CDR1 MGHRA, CDR2 YSYEKL. V was clipped by 4 bases and J by 2 bases, with 16 bases between them. The CDR3 is CASSPRAPPVTDTQYF. The CDR3 coding sequence is TGCGCCAGCAGCCCCAGAGCACCTCCGGTCACAGATACGCAGTATTTT.

The chain employs TRBV6-1 and TRBJ1-5; D is unresolved. The CDR3 has 16 residues. Germline values: CDR1 MNHNS, CDR2 SASEGT. V lost 4 bases, J lost 3 bases, and 16 bases lay in between. The CDR3 DNA reads as TGTGCCAGCAGTGTGGCGTTCGTTCCCTCCAATCAGCCCCAGCATTTT. This gives the protein CASSVAFVPSNQPQHF.

This clonotype showed up many times. The gene calls are TRBV20-1 and TRBJ2-3; 8 bases match TRBD2. This CDR3 is 14 amino acids long. Germline V gene lookup returns CDR1 DFQATT and CDR2 SNEGSKA (reference sequence). V gave up 5 bases and J gave up 1 base; unmatched junction bases: 5. The CDR3 loop reads CSAGSAGGTDTQYF. CDR3 sequence (DNA): TGCAGTGCTGGATCAGCGGGGGGCACAGATACGCAGTATTTT.

This chain joins TRBV4-3 and TRBJ1-4; 7 bases fit TRBD1. The CDR3 is 16 amino acids. V shed 0 bases, J shed 8 bases, and the junction held 9 bases outside the gene matches. CDR1 LGHNA and CDR2 YSLEER come from the germline V gene. CDR3: CASSQEGWDSDEKLFF. CDR3 nucleotide sequence: TGCGCCAGCAGCCAAGAGGGTTGGGACAGTGACGAAAAACTGTTTTTT.

This rearrangement joins TRBV3-1 to TRBJ2-1; D tentatively reads TRBD1 or TRBD2 (6 bases each). Germline CDR1 is LGHDT and CDR2 is YNNKEL (reference sequence). This CDR3 spans 14 amino acids. V dropped 0 bases and J dropped 10 bases, with 13 bases sitting between them. CDR3 sequence: CASSQEGGFGEQFF. In DNA form, the CDR3 reads TGTGCCAGCAGCCAAGAAGGGGGGTTCGGAGAGCAGTTCTTC.

The table lists this clonotype with many counts. The J gene is TRBJ2-7, the V gene TRBV27; tentative D call: TRBD2 (7 bases). V dropped 5 bases and J dropped 3 bases, with 11 bases sitting between them. Germline assignment: CDR1 MNHEY and CDR2 SMNVEV (reference sequence). The CDR3 extends over 13 amino acids. The CDR3 DNA follows: TGTGCCAGCAGTGGAGGGGGGGTCTACGAGCAGTACTTC. Translation gives CASSGGGVYEQYF.

This clonotype turned up a few times. The rearrangement uses TRBV28 and TRBJ2-3; D is undetermined. The V gene lost 3 bases and the J gene lost 4 bases, with 17 bases spanning the gap. The CDR3 is made up of 16 amino acids. CDR1 is MDHEN and CDR2 is SYDVKM in the germline V gene. In DNA, the CDR3 is TGTGCCAGCAGTTTTGGTTGGGCTCCCCCCGCAGATACGCAGTATTTT. Its translation: CASSFGWAPPADTQYF.

The genes are TRBV7-9 and TRBJ2-7; possible D gene TRBD1, 6 bases. This CDR3 has 17 residues. V was trimmed by 1 base and J by 6 bases, leaving 22 bases between them. Germline V lookup: CDR1 SEHNR, CDR2 FQNEAQ (reference sequence). CDR3 residues: CASSLGVGGLGPSEQYV. The CDR3, as DNA: TGTGCCAGCAGCTTAGGAGTAGGGGGTTTGGGACCCAGCGAGCAGTACGTC.

This clonotype was seen a few times. V is TRBV2 and J is TRBJ2-7, with D possibly TRBD1 on 6 matching bases. V lost 6 bases and J lost 6, with 15 bases in between. The CDR3 sequence is 13 residues long. The germline gives CDR1 SNHLY, CDR2 FYNNEI. This CDR3 is CASRPTGFTEQYV. CDR3 DNA: TGTGCCAGCAGACCCACAGGGTTCACCGAGCAGTACGTC.

This clonotype was detected a few times. The chain couples TRBV27 to TRBJ1-2; D gene uncertain. The CDR3 extends over 13 amino acids. CDR1 and CDR2 from the germline V gene are MNHEY and SMNVEV (reference sequence). V was pared by 2 bases and J by 6 bases, with 10 bases between. The CDR3: CASSLGVRNGYTF. CDR3 nucleotide sequence: TGTGCCAGCAGTTTAGGGGTGAGGAATGGCTACACCTTC.